This T cell receptor (beta chain) derives from a study of blood T cell repertoires in COVID-19. V was cut by 0 bases and J by 11 bases, with 19 bases left in between. Germline lookup yields CDR1 LNHNV and CDR2 YYDKDF (reference sequence). The CDR3 runs 15 residues. TCRdb's table, derived via immunoSEQ multiplex PCR, lists solely in-frame clones and lacks some. Of more than 85,000 clones in the sample, approximately 86% are singletons; the top ten hold around 5%. The chain recombines TRBV15 with TRBJ1-1; maybe TRBD1 (6 bases). This TCR was sampled from a woman aged 45-60 years with COVID-19, enrolled during active disease. Sequenced sample: peripheral blood. The CDR3 sequence: CATSRDQDLGTSAFF. The CDR3 DNA reads TGTGCCACCAGCAGAGATCAGGACCTCGGGACAAGCGCTTTCTTT.